One T cell receptor (beta chain) is described in this entry. No antigen is known for it. No base qualities exist here, and no much larger clone lies one base off it. The sample belongs to a study of vaccination and CD4 T cells after COVID-19 (dated by TCRdb to 2022 to 2024). Regarding the complete study: Convalescent patients had a positive SARS-CoV-2 result on nasal swab PCR, and of these patients, several had mild disease and one had severe disease. The convalescent cohort comprised six males and four females, including two Hispanic individuals, seven Caucasians, two Asians and one multiracial person. Post-vaccine blood samples were obtained a median of around 74 days after the second vaccine dose, with a range of about 12 to 241 days. Each participant got two doses of either the Pfizer-BioNTech BNT162b2 vaccine (n=8) or the Moderna mRNA-1273 vaccine (n=2). In 10 COVID-19 convalescent patients and a few infection-naive healthy vaccine recipients, the spike-specific CD4+ TCR repertoire before mRNA vaccination was compared with the repertoire after mRNA vaccination. Control cultures received a CEFX viral epitope pool as the positive control, an HIV-1 Nef peptide pool as the negative control, or no peptide. Post-COVID blood samples from convalescent patients were collected a median of roughly 100 days after diagnosis, with a range of roughly 30 to 170 days. Culture stimuli were overlapping spike peptide pools from SARS-CoV-2 and from the common cold coronaviruses HCoV-NL63, HCoV-OC43 and HCoV-229E. Overall study outcomes, separate from this receptor: Only a relatively small number of convalescent patients were included in the study, and early timepoints following natural infection were not analyzed. Of the vaccine-specific clones found in convalescent patients, nearly all (304 of 307) were mono-reactive for SARS-CoV-2 spike instead of being cross-reactive with common cold coronaviruses. The median number of SARS-CoV-2-reactive clonotypes rose from 20 to 25 after infection to 38 after vaccination, but the change was not significant. In convalescent patients, a median around 85% of post-vaccine SARS-CoV-2-reactive clones were detected only after vaccination, and vaccine-specific priming was suggested by this finding.

This specimen's treatment or condition label, interpreted: roughly 10-day PBMC culture with coronavirus spike peptide pools or control peptides (ViraFEST assay). The ViraFEST assay, used in the study, expanded antigen-specific T cells with peptide pools and then identified the expanded clonotypes through TCR sequencing. The convalescent patients' positive SARS-CoV-2 PCR tests fell between March and December 2020, which was before the Alpha, Beta and Delta variants emerged in the United States. Each well held 2 million or so PBMCs cultured in IMDM containing approximately 5% human AB serum and roughly 10 IU/ml IL-2, with 7.5 to 10 ug/ml peptide pools added. Half of the culture medium was replaced with fresh IL-2-containing medium on days 3 and 7. After 10 days of culture, CD4+ T cells were isolated by negative selection using the EasySep CD4+ T cell isolation kit. Ficoll-Paque Plus gradient centrifugation was used to isolate PBMCs from whole blood, and the isolated PBMCs were then either used fresh or cryopreserved at -140C. In general, triplicate wells were set up for every culture condition.

Library construction relied on PCR. DNA from cultured CD4+ T cells was subjected to TCR sequencing with the Oncomine TCR Beta short-read assay at the Johns Hopkins FTIC core. The QIAamp micro DNA kit was used to extract genomic DNA from the cultured CD4+ T cells. Oncomine TCR Beta libraries from cultured CD4+ T cells were pooled using unique dual indexes and sequenced on an Illumina iSeq 100. Under the source paper's analysis protocol: Non-productive sequences were removed, and CDR3s not starting with C, not ending with F or W, or shorter than 7 amino acids were discarded. Antigen-specific clonotypes were identified using the MANAFEST web application through comparison of peptide-stimulated wells with reference and other culture wells. For a clone to be called positive, the clone needed an FDR below 0.05, an odds ratio above 5, and a productive frequency above 0.1% in at least two of three replicate wells. Cross-reactive clonotypes were defined as significantly expanded in both SARS-CoV-2 spike wells and at least one common cold coronavirus spike condition. CDR3 homology was assessed with Levenshtein distances (stringdist) and unrooted phylogenetic trees (ape) in R version 3.6.1. TCRdb reprocessed the public reads (quality trimming at Q25 with fastp, clone calling with MiXCR) and kept in-frame beta chains. Each entry is one CDR3 protein sequence, shown with its most common DNA and genes. The V and J calls follow TCRdb's processing rather than the paper's. For this sample the table gives about 15,000 distinct CDR3 sequences, of which less than 70% were detected only once. The top ten clonotypes cover about 4.2% of the sample.

V and J are truncated by 5 bases and 5 bases respectively, leaving an intervening sequence of 15 bases. The cysteine opens and the phenylalanine closes a CDR3 of 14 amino acids. Only the CDR3 part of the read is kept: 42 bases, read in frame from the first base. From the germline V gene (reference sequence), CDR1 is LNHDA and CDR2 is SQIVND. The receptor chain draws on TRBV19 and TRBJ1-1; the D gene is unclear. The receptor was isolated from a human donor who had recovered from COVID-19. The material was CD4+ T cells from blood, cultured in vitro, obtained before SARS-CoV-2 vaccination. Read as DNA, the sequence is TGTGCCAGTAGTCTCGGAAGGGTGAGGACTGAAGCTTTCTTT. Its translation is CASSLGRVRTEAFF.